This T cell receptor beta chain emerged from a study of human thymus T cells. The assay was immunoSEQ multiplex PCR, and TCRdb's table has in-frame clones only and misses some. The profile shows 120,000 or so clones, around 94% of them singletons. Resections obtained during corrective heart surgery supplied the thymus tissue. V was clipped by 0 bases and J by 7 bases, with 16 bases between them. Germline-derived CDR1 and CDR2 are LNHDA and SQIVND (reference sequence). This CDR3 spans 15 amino acids. Sequencing input: thymus tissue. The genes are TRBV19 and TRBJ2-7; no clear D gene. This receptor was taken from a boy younger than two with a congenital heart defect but otherwise immunologically healthy. The DNA for the CDR3 is TGTGCCAGTAGTATAGATTCAGCAGCTAAGGCTGAGCAGTACTTC. As protein: CASSIDSAAKAEQYF.